This TCR beta chain was captured by sequencing in a study of blood T cell repertoires in COVID-19. Study context: The samples span acute and convalescent COVID-19 from the United States, Italy and Spain.

Libraries were prepared by immunoSEQ multiplex PCR; TCRdb keeps only in-frame clonotypes and omits some of them. Here the sample spans roughly 250,000 clones, around four fifths being singletons. This clone was seen more than once but under ten times. CDR3 length: 16 amino acids. V trimming: 2 bases; J trimming: 8 bases; junction bases outside the gene matches: 5. The germline V gene encodes CDR1 SNHLY and CDR2 FYNNEI. The TCR was taken from a middle-aged woman with active or convalescent COVID-19. The rearrangement joins TRBV2 to TRBJ1-6; 11 bases match TRBD1. The sample taken for sequencing was peripheral blood. The CDR3 is CASSERTGGADSPLHF. The CDR3 DNA follows: TGTGCCAGCAGTGAAAGGACAGGGGGCGCGGATTCACCCCTCCACTTT. Full variable domain (missing parts from reference TRBV2 and TRBJ1-6): EPEVTQTPSHQVTQMGQEVILRCVPISNHLYFYWYRQILGQKVEFLVSFYNNEISEKSEIFDDQFSVERPDGSNFTLKIRSTKLEDSAMYFCASSERTGGADSPLHFGNGTRLTVT.